This entry lists 3 T cell receptor beta chains sequenced from one sample in a study of OX40 agonist ivuxolimab in advanced cancers. Sequencing was performed with immunoSEQ multiplex PCR; in TCRdb, only in-frame clones are kept and a portion is missing. The top ten hold under 5% of the sample, which has roughly 60,000 clones, 85% seen once. The sequenced sample was CD4+ or CD8+ T cells sorted from blood, obtained in a trial of the OX40 agonist ivuxolimab. The receptors were sampled from an adult with an advanced solid tumor such as melanoma, head and neck, liver or kidney cancer.

This chain connects TRBV5-1 to TRBJ1-6; D ambiguous. Per the germline V gene, CDR1 is SGHRS and CDR2 is YFSETQ. The germline V and J ends were trimmed by 0 bases and 7 bases, with 5 bases remaining between them. The CDR3 runs 13 residues. The CDR3 here is CASSLASNSPLHF. The CDR3 nucleotides read TGCGCCAGCAGCTTGGCCAGCAATTCACCCCTCCACTTT.

The chain employs TRBV13 and TRBJ2-5; 7 bases match TRBD2. The CDR3 loop spans 12 amino acids. Germline values: CDR1 PRHDT, CDR2 FYEKMQ (reference sequence). J gave up 11 bases and V 5 bases, and 8 bases lay outside the gene matches. The CDR3 DNA reads TGTGCCAGCAGCCGGGGGGTTAGTGTGCAGTACTTC. Protein sequence: CASSRGVSVQYF.

This sequence joins TRBV10-3 and TRBJ2-7; perhaps TRBD2 as D (7 bases). V was pared by 8 bases and J by 0 bases, with 17 bases between. The CDR3 runs to 15 residues. Germline lookup yields CDR1 ENHRY and CDR2 SYGVKD. CDR3 nucleotides: TGTGCCATCGGGGGGGGACACTCGAGCTCCTACGAGCAGTACTTC. This gives the protein CAIGGGHSSSYEQYF.